This T cell receptor beta chain was found in a study of cytomegalovirus exposure and HLA in healthy donors. Background on the study: In terms of ancestry, the Caucasian-associated cluster contained about 80% of the roughly 400 genotyped donors.

60 Vbeta and 13 Jbeta primers were used in PCR. Method: immunoSEQ multiplex PCR; TCRdb's copy keeps in-frame clones and lacks some. The table has around 160,000 clones, over 75% seen once. The CDR3 spans 12 residues. V lost 3 bases, J lost 2 bases, and 3 bases lay in between. From germline, CDR1 is KGHSH and CDR2 LQKENI. V is TRBV18 and J is TRBJ2-3; D gene ambiguous. This TCR derives from a human donor in good health. The sequenced sample was PBMCs. In DNA, the CDR3 is TGTGCCAGCTCACCCTCCACAGATACGCAGTATTTT. Its translation: CASSPSTDTQYF.